This T cell receptor (beta chain) was sequenced in a study of T-cell memory formation after mild COVID-19. From the 5' RACE reads, TCRdb called clonotypes with MiXCR, one entry per CDR3 protein. The repertoire holds approximately 580,000 distinct CDR3 sequences, with about a fifth as singletons. V was clipped by 1 base and J by 5 bases; unmatched bases: 6. CDR3 length: 15 amino acids. Germline V gene sequence: CDR1 SGHTA, CDR2 FQGTGA. This clonotype was detected only a few times. The chain recombines TRBV7-3 with TRBJ2-5; 8 bases align to TRBD2. This receptor was obtained from an adult woman who had mild COVID-19 (a few samples of this study predate the infection). Cell type and time point are not known. Specimen: PBMCs or a T cell subset sorted from them (not recorded which). The CDR3 sequence is CASSLIGGAAETQYF. For the CDR3, the DNA is TGTGCCAGCAGCTTAATCGGGGGGGCCGCGGAGACCCAGTACTTC.